This entry lists 18 T cell receptor beta chains sequenced from one sample in a study of blood T cell repertoires in COVID-19. Sequenced by immunoSEQ multiplex PCR; TCRdb stores in-frame clones only, minus some. The data contain 89,000 or so clones, around 88% of them singletons. The material sequenced was peripheral blood. The receptor source for this set is a man between 45 and 60 years old with active COVID-19.

The gene calls are TRBV15 and TRBJ1-2, with 8 bases that match TRBD1. The CDR3 has 14 amino acids. Per germline, CDR1 LNHNV and CDR2 YYDKDF (reference sequence). The V segment lost 4 bases and the J segment 7 bases; nucleotides outside the gene matches: 8. CDR3 region: CATSTDRGIGGYTF. The CDR3 coding sequence is TGTGCCACCAGCACCGACAGGGGAATAGGTGGCTACACCTTC. The full variable domain, its missing parts supplied by reference TRBV15 and TRBJ1-2, is DAMVIQNPRYQVTQFGKPVTLSCSQTLNHNVMYWYQQKSSQAPKLLFHYYDKDFNNEADTPDNFQSRRPNTSFCFLDIRSPGLGDTAMYLCATSTDRGIGGYTFGSGTRLTVV.

The chain links TRBV29-1 to TRBJ2-2; 10 bases are a match to TRBD1. The CDR3 contains 14 residues. Per germline, CDR1 SQVTM and CDR2 ANQGSEA. Unmatched junction bases numbered 4, after V lost 5 bases and J lost 4 bases. The CDR3 coding sequence is TGCAGCGTTCAGGGACAGGGGACCACCGGGGAGCTGTTTTTT. Protein sequence: CSVQGQGTTGELFF.

This chain joins TRBV5-4 and TRBJ2-2; D call uncertain. V lost 0 bases, J lost 0 bases, and 3 bases lay in between. This CDR3 contains 14 residues. The germline gives CDR1 SGHNT, CDR2 YYREEE (reference sequence). The CDR3 coding sequence is TGTGCCAGCAGCTTGGTCTCGAACACCGGGGAGCTGTTTTTT. Its translation: CASSLVSNTGELFF.

The V gene is TRBV5-4, the J gene TRBJ1-4, with a tentative D call TRBD1 (6 bases). V was pared by 5 bases and J by 1 base, with 9 bases between. This CDR3 has 14 residues. Germline V gene sequence: CDR1 SGHNT, CDR2 YYREEE (reference sequence). The CDR3 bases are TGTGCCAGCAGGTCGGACAGAACTAATGAAAAACTGTTTTTT. Its protein is CASRSDRTNEKLFF.

Here the CDR3 reads CASSAGGANVLTF. In DNA form, the CDR3 reads TGTGCCAGCAGCGCCGGGGGGGCCAACGTCCTGACTTTC. The chain recombines TRBV5-5 with TRBJ2-6; D not resolved. V lost 4 bases and J lost 4, with 6 bases in between. Germline V gives CDR1 SGHKS, CDR2 YYEKEE (reference sequence). This CDR3 has 13 amino acids.

The gene calls are TRBV7-9 and TRBJ2-2; D remains unclear. Germline CDR1 SEHNR, CDR2 FQNEAQ (reference sequence). The CDR3 spans 12 residues. V was shortened by 7 bases and J by 4 bases, with 7 bases between the two germline ends. CDR3 sequence (DNA): TGTGCCAGCACCCCCTTCACCGGGGAGCTGTTTTTT. It translates to CASTPFTGELFF.

CDR3 nucleotide sequence: TGTGCCACCCTAGCCGCCAGGGGTCAGCCCCAGCATTTT. This codes for CATLAARGQPQHF. The rearrangement uses TRBV2 and TRBJ1-5; D might be TRBD1 (6 bases). Trimming left V 10 bases short and J 6 bases short, with 16 bases between. Germline V gene data show CDR1 as SNHLY and CDR2 as FYNNEI. The CDR3 is 13 residues long.

CDR3: CASSLDGMGAYEQYF. Here the CDR3 DNA reads TGCGCCAGCAGCTTGGACGGGATGGGTGCTTACGAGCAGTACTTC. The chain recombines TRBV5-1 with TRBJ2-7; perhaps TRBD2 as D (5 bases). The CDR3 contains 15 residues. Trimming left V 0 bases short and J 4 bases short, with 14 bases between. Germline V gene lookup returns CDR1 SGHRS and CDR2 YFSETQ. The full variable domain, rest sourced from reference TRBV5-1 and TRBJ2-7, is KAGVTQTPRYLIKTRGQQVTLSCSPISGHRSVSWYQQTPGQGLQFLFEYFSETQRNKGNFPGRFSGRQFSNSRSEMNVSTLELGDSALYLCASSLDGMGAYEQYFGPGTRLTVT.

The chain joins TRBV6-5 to TRBJ1-3, with D unclear. Between the trimmed V and J ends, which lost 11 bases and 1 base, there was a span of 6 bases. The V gene's germline CDR1 is MNHEY and CDR2 SVGAGI. The CDR3 is 11 amino acids. CDR3 coding DNA: TGTGCCCGGGGATCTGGAAACACCATATATTTT. Residues: CARGSGNTIYF.

The gene calls are TRBV28 and TRBJ2-1; 10 bases line up with TRBD2. CDR1 is MDHEN, CDR2 SYDVKM, per germline. V dropped 7 bases and J dropped 4; count of bases not matched to a gene: 7. This CDR3 spans 15 amino acids. CDR3 sequence (DNA): TGTGCCAGCACCCTCGGACTAGCGGATTACAATGAGCAGTTCTTC. Amino acids: CASTLGLADYNEQFF. Supplemented by reference TRBV28 and TRBJ2-1, the full variable domain reads DVKVTQSSRYLVKRTGEKVFLECVQDMDHENMFWYRQDPGLGLRLIYFSYDVKMKEKGDIPEGYSVSREKKERFSLILESASTNQTSMYLCASTLGLADYNEQFFGPGTRLTVL.

This clone was recorded a few times. The chain recombines TRBV19 with TRBJ1-5; TRBD1 is a possible D gene (6 bases). Germline lookup yields CDR1 LNHDA and CDR2 SQIVND (reference sequence). V lost 1 base, J lost 4 bases, and 8 bases lay in between. The CDR3 has 14 amino acids. CDR3 DNA: TGTGCCAGTAGTATAGCTAGGGGGAATCAGCCCCAGCATTTT. Translated, it gives CASSIARGNQPQHF.

The CDR3 reads CATSDLRGLPPDTQYF. In DNA, the CDR3 is TGTGCCACCAGTGATTTGCGGGGTCTCCCCCCAGATACGCAGTATTTT. This chain uses TRBV24-1 with TRBJ2-3; the D gene is possibly TRBD2 (5 bases). CDR3 length: 16 residues. Germline V gene lookup returns CDR1 KGHDR and CDR2 SFDVKD. V dropped 0 bases and J dropped 4 bases, with 13 bases sitting between them.

The chain carries TRBV29-1 and TRBJ1-3, with 8 bases matching TRBD1. V trimming: 2 bases; J trimming: 7 bases; junction bases outside the gene matches: 19. Looked up from germline, CDR1 is SQVTM and CDR2 is ANQGSEA. This CDR3 is 18 amino acids long. The CDR3 loop reads CSVELGRQGIGDRNTIYF. The CDR3 nucleotides read TGCAGCGTTGAATTAGGGAGACAGGGGATCGGCGATAGGAACACCATATATTTT.

The chain couples TRBV9 to TRBJ2-5; the D gene is possibly TRBD2 (5 bases). The CDR3 is 14 residues long. V lost 0 bases to trimming and J lost 2 bases, with 8 bases between them. The germline CDR1 and CDR2 sequences are SGDLS and YYNGEE. The CDR3 spells CASSVGGEQETQYF. Here the CDR3 DNA reads TGTGCCAGCAGCGTAGGGGGAGAGCAAGAGACCCAGTACTTC.

This rearrangement joins TRBV5-1 to TRBJ1-2, with a possible D match to TRBD1 (5 bases). Trimming removed 1 base from V and 5 bases from J, with 12 bases in between. Germline loops: CDR1 SGHRS, CDR2 YFSETQ. The CDR3 has 14 residues. CDR3 coding DNA: TGCGCCAGCAGCTTGCTCGTCGGGGGGTATGGCTACACCTTC. Its protein is CASSLLVGGYGYTF.

This chain joins TRBV7-2 and TRBJ2-1; D remains unclear. Trimming stripped 3 bases from V and 7 bases from J, with 10 bases between. Germline V gene sequence: CDR1 SGHTA, CDR2 FQGNSA. This CDR3 is 13 amino acids long. The CDR3: CASSFRNLNEQFF. The CDR3 DNA reads TGTGCCAGCAGCTTCCGCAACTTGAATGAGCAGTTCTTC.

This clone was recorded a few times. The chain recombines TRBV2 with TRBJ2-5; perhaps TRBD1 as D (7 bases). Germline CDR1 is SNHLY and CDR2 is FYNNEI. CDR3 length: 16 amino acids. V lost 8 bases, J lost 5 bases, and 24 bases lay in between. The CDR3 here is CASLGGGGGRRETQYF. CDR3 sequence (DNA): TGTGCCAGCCTAGGTGGAGGGGGCGGTAGAAGGGAGACCCAGTACTTC.

This chain uses TRBV11-3 with TRBJ2-1; unclear D gene. Germline V gives CDR1 SGHNT, CDR2 YENEEA. CDR3 length equals 12 residues. Trimming removed 0 bases from V and 9 bases from J, with 6 bases in between. The CDR3 DNA follows: TGTGCCAGCAGCTTAGAGGTCAGTGAGCAGTTCTTC. Amino acid sequence: CASSLEVSEQFF.